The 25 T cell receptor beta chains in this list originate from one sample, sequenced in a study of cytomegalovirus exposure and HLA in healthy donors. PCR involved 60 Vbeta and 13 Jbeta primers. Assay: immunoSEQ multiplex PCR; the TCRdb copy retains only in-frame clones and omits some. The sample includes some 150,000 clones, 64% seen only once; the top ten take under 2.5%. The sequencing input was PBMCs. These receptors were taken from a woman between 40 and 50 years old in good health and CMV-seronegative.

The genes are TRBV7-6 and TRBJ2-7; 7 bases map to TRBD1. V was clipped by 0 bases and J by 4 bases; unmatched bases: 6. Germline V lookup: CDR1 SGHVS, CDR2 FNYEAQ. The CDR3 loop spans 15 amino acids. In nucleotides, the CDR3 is TGTGCCAGCAGCTTAGCGGGGGACAGCTGGTACGAGCAGTACTTC. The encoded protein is CASSLAGDSWYEQYF.

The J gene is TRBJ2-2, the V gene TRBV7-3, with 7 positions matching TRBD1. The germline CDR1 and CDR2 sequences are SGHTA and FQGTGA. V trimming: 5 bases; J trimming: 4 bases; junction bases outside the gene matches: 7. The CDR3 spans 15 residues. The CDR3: CASSPGTAATGELFF. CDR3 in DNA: TGTGCCAGCAGCCCCGGGACAGCTGCCACCGGGGAGCTGTTTTTT. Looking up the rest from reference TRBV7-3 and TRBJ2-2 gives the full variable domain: GAGVSQTPSNKVTEKGKYVELRCDPISGHTALYWYRQSLGQGPEFLIYFQGTGAADDSGLPNDRFFAVRPEGSVSTLKIQRTERGDSAVYLCASSPGTAATGELFFGEGSRLTVL.

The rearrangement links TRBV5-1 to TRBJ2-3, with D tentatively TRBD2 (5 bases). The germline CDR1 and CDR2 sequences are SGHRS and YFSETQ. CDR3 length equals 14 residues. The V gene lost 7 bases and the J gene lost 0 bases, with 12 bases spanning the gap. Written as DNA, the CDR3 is TGCGCCAGCGGTGGGCGGACTAGCACAGATACGCAGTATTTT. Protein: CASGGRTSTDTQYF.

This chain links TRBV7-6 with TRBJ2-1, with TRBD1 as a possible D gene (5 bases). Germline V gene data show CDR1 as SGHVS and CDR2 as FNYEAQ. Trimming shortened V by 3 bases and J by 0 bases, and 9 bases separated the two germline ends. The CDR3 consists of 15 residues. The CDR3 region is CASSFRGTSYNEQFF. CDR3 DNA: TGTGCCAGCAGCTTTAGGGGAACCTCCTACAATGAGCAGTTCTTC.

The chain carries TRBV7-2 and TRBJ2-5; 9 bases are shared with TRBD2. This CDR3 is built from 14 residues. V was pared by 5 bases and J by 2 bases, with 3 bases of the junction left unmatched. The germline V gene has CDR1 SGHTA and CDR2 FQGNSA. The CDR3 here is CASSPSGGQETQYF. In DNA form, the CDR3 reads TGTGCCAGCAGCCCAAGCGGGGGGCAAGAGACCCAGTACTTC.

CDR3 DNA sequence: TGTGCCAGCAGGGCTCCGGACAGGGTTGCTTTCTTT. Its protein product is CASRAPDRVAFF. The chain carries TRBV2 and TRBJ1-1; 8 bases fit TRBD1. The CDR3 has 12 amino acids. Germline V gene sequence: CDR1 SNHLY, CDR2 FYNNEI. With 6 bases clipped from V and 11 bases from J, the junction kept 8 bases outside the gene matches.

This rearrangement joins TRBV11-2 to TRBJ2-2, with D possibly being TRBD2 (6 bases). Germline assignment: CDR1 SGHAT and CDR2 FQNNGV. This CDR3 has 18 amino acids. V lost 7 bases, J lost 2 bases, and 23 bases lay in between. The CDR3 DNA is TGTGCCAGCACCACCCGGGGAGGTATCCTCCTTAACACCGGGGAGCTGTTTTTT. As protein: CASTTRGGILLNTGELFF.

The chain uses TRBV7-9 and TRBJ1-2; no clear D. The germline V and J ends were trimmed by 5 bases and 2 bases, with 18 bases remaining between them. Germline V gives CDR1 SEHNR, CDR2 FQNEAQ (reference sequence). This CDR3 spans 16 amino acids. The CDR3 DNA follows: TGTGCCAGCAGCCCCGCCTGGACGGGAAAGAACTATGGCTACACCTTC. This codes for CASSPAWTGKNYGYTF.

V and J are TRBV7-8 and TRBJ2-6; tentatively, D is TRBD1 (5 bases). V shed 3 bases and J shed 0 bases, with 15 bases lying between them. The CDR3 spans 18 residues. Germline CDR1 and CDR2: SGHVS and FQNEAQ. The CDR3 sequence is CASSFYIGVYSGANVLTF. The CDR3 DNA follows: TGTGCCAGCAGCTTTTACATAGGGGTTTACTCTGGGGCCAACGTCCTGACTTTC.

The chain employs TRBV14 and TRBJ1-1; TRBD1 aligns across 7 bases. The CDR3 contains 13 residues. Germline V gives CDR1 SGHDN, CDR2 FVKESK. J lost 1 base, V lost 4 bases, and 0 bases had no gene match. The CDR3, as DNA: TGTGCCAGCAGCCGACAGGGGAACACTGAAGCTTTCTTT. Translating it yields CASSRQGNTEAFF.

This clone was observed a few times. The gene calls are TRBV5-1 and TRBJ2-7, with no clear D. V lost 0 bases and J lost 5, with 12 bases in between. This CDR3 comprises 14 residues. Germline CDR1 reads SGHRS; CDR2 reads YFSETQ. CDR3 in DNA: TGCGCCAGCAGCTTGGGGGTTAGCCCTCACGAGCAGTACTTC. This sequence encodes CASSLGVSPHEQYF.

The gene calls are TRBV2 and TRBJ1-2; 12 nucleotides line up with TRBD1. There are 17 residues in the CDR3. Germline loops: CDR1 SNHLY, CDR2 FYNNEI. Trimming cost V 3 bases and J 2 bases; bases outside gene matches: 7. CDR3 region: CASSEGQGADVNYGYTF. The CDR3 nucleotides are TGTGCCAGCAGTGAGGGACAGGGGGCCGACGTAAACTATGGCTACACCTTC.

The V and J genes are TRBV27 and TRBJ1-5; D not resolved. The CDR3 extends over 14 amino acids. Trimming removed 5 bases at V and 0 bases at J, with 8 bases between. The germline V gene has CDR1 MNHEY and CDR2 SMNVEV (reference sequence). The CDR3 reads CASSLQYSNQPQHF. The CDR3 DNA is TGTGCCAGCAGTCTCCAGTATAGCAATCAGCCCCAGCATTTT.

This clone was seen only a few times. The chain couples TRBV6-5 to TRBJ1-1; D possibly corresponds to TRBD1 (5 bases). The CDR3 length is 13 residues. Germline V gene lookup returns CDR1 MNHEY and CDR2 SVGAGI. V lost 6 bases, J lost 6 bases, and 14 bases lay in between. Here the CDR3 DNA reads TGTGCCAGCAGACGCCCCGGGGGGGCTGAAGCTTTCTTT. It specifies CASRRPGGAEAFF.

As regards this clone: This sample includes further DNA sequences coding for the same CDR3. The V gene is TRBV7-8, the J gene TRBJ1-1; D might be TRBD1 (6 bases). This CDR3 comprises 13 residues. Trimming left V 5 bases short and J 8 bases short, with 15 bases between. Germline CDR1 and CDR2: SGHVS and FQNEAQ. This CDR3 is CASSPRQGREAFF. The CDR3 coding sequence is TGTGCCAGCAGCCCCCGCCAGGGGAGAGAAGCTTTCTTT.

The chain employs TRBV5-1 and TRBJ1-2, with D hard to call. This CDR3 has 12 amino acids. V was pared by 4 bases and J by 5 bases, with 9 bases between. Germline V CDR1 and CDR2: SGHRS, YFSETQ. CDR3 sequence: CASSESAYGYTF. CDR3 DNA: TGCGCCAGCAGCGAGTCAGCGTATGGCTACACCTTC.

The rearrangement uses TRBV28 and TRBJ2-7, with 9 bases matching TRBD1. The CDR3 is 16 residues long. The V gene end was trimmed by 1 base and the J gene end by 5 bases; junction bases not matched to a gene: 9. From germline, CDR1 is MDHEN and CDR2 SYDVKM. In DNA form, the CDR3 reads TGTGCCAGCAGTTTATCCGCGACAGGGGGGAGGAACGAGCAGTACTTC. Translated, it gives CASSLSATGGRNEQYF.

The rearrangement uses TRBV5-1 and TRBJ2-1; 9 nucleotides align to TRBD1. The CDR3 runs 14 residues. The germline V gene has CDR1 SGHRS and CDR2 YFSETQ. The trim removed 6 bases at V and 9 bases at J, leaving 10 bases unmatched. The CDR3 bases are TGCGCCAGCAACCTGGGACAGGGTAGAAGTGAGCAGTTCTTC. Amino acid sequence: CASNLGQGRSEQFF.

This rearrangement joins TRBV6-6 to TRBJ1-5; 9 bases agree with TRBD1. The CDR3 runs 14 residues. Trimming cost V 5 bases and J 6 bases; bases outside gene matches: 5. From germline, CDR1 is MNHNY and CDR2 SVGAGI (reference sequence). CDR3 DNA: TGTGCCAGCAGTGACAGGGGGGAGACTCAGCCCCAGCATTTT. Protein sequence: CASSDRGETQPQHF.

This CDR3 is CASSPDLDEQFF. The CDR3 nucleotides are TGCGCCAGCAGCCCCGACTTGGATGAGCAGTTCTTC. V is TRBV5-1 and J is TRBJ2-1, with unresolved D. The germline CDR1 and CDR2 sequences are SGHRS and YFSETQ. V was shortened by 4 bases and J by 8 bases, with 10 bases between the two germline ends. This CDR3 has 12 amino acids.

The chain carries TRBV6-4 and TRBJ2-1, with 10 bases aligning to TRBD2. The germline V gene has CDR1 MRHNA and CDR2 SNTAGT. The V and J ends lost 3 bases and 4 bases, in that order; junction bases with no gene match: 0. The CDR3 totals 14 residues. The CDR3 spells CASSETSGYNEQFF. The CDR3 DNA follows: TGTGCCAGCAGTGAGACTAGCGGGTACAATGAGCAGTTCTTC.

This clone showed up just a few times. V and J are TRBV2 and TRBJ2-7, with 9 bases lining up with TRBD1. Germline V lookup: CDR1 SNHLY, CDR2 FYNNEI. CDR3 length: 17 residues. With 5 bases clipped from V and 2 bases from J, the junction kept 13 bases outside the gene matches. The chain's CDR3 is CASSPIPGTGIPYEQYF. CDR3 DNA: TGTGCCAGCAGTCCCATTCCCGGGACAGGGATCCCCTACGAGCAGTACTTC.

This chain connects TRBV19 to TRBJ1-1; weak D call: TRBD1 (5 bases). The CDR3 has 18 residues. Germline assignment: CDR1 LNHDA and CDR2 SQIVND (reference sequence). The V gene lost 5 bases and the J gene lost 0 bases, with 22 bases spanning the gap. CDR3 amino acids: CASSLGGRGSWMNTEAFF. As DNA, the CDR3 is TGTGCCAGTAGTCTAGGTGGGAGGGGATCCTGGATGAACACTGAAGCTTTCTTT.

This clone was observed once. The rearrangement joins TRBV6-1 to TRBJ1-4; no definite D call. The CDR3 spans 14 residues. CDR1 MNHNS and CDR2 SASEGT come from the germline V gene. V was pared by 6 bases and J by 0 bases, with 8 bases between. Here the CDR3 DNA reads TGTGCCAGCAGATCCGGGGCAACTAATGAAAAACTGTTTTTT. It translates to CASRSGATNEKLFF.

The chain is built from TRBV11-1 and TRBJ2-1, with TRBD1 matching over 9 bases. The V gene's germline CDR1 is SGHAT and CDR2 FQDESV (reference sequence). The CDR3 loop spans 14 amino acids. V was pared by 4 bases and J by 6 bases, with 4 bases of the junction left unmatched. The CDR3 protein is CASSSGTGFNEQFF. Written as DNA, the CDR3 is TGTGCCAGCAGCTCCGGGACAGGGTTCAATGAGCAGTTCTTC.